These 25 T cell receptor beta chains share one sample of origin, sequenced in a study of CD8+CD57+ T cells in acquired aplastic anemia. Flow cytometry had shown expanded CD8+CD57+ cells in the patients chosen for sequencing. Researchers used genomic DNA as the template to profile TCR beta VDJ and CDR3. One entry per CDR3 protein results from TCRdb running MiXCR on the reads. The table records roughly 290,000 distinct CDR3 sequences, 45% to 65% of them present only once. Specimen: sorted CD4+, CD8+, or CD8+CD57+ T cells (not recorded which) from PBMCs. These receptors were collected from a human donor with aplastic anemia.

The sample holds a few counts of this clonotype. This chain links TRBV5-1 with TRBJ1-2; D might be TRBD1 (6 bases). The germline V gene has CDR1 SGHRS and CDR2 YFSETQ. The CDR3 is made up of 15 amino acids. V gave up 5 bases and J gave up 8 bases, with 22 bases separating them. CDR3: CASREQGLLGDGYTF. In nucleotides, the CDR3 is TGCGCCAGCAGAGAACAGGGTCTCCTTGGGGACGGCTACACCTTC.

This clonotype has only one observation. The rearrangement links TRBV12-3 or TRBV12-4 to TRBJ2-7; TRBD1 aligns across 8 bases. V gave up 5 bases and J gave up 5 bases; unmatched junction bases: 5. The CDR3 spans 13 residues. The CDR3 loop reads CASSDRGSDEQYF. CDR3 coding DNA: TGTGCCAGCAGTGACAGGGGAAGCGACGAGCAGTACTTC.

At least ten counts were recorded for this clonotype. This chain uses TRBV20-1 with TRBJ1-1, with no clear D. The CDR3 sequence is 17 residues long. The germline gives CDR1 DFQATT, CDR2 SNEGSKA (reference sequence). V lost 0 bases to trimming and J lost 0 bases, with 17 bases between them. CDR3 nucleotide sequence: TGCAGTGCTAGAGAAAGGTGGTGGGTTTTAGTGAACACTGAAGCTTTCTTT. It specifies CSARERWWVLVNTEAFF.

In this sample, this clonotype turned up many times. This sequence joins TRBV20-1 and TRBJ2-3, with TRBD1 identical over 9 bases. CDR1 is DFQATT and CDR2 is SNEGSKA in the germline V gene (reference sequence). V gave up 3 bases and J gave up 5 bases; unmatched junction bases: 6. The CDR3 runs 14 residues. CDR3 sequence reads: CSARGTGGGDTQYF. The CDR3 DNA is TGCAGTGCTAGGGGCACAGGGGGCGGAGATACGCAGTATTTT.

CDR3: CSVGAGRSGQYF. In DNA, the CDR3 is TGCAGCGTTGGGGCGGGGAGGAGTGGGCAGTACTTC. This chain links TRBV29-1 with TRBJ2-1; D perhaps matches TRBD2 (6 bases). The end of the DNA is better explained by TRBJ2-7, so the J call may be wrong. The CDR3 has 12 amino acids. The germline CDR1 and CDR2 sequences are SQVTM and ANQGSEA.

With respect to this clonotype: Compared with germline, one end of the junction differs, possibly owing to a read error. The J gene is TRBJ1-1, the V gene TRBV7-9; D is perhaps TRBD1 (6 bases). The V gene's germline CDR1 is SEHNR and CDR2 FQNEAQ (reference sequence). This CDR3 is 13 amino acids long. Here the CDR3 DNA reads TGTGCCAGCAGCCAACAGGGTAGCGCTGAAGCTCTCTTT. It codes for CASSQQGSAEALF.

This clonotype has ten or more counts. The chain combines TRBV4-1 with TRBJ2-1; 8 bases align to TRBD2. Trimming removed 1 base from V and 8 bases from J; junction bases left unmatched: 7. The CDR3 length is 15 residues. CDR1 MGHRA and CDR2 YSYEKL come from the germline V gene. CDR3 region: CASSQVAGTRYEQFF. DNA for the CDR3: TGCGCCAGCAGCCAAGTGGCAGGGACTAGGTATGAGCAGTTCTTC.

This clonotype was found a few times. The rearrangement uses TRBV7-6 and TRBJ2-3, with 7 bases aligning to TRBD1. Germline lookup yields CDR1 SGHVS and CDR2 FNYEAQ. Trimming at V came to 7 bases and at J to 6 bases, leaving 7 bases not matched to a gene. The CDR3 consists of 13 residues. CDR3 protein: CASTDRAGDTQYF. In DNA form, the CDR3 reads TGTGCCAGCACAGACAGGGCAGGCGATACGCAGTATTTT.

The chain couples TRBV19 to TRBJ1-3; D unclear. Per the germline V gene, CDR1 is LNHDA and CDR2 is SQIVND (reference sequence). The CDR3 has 16 amino acids. Trimming stripped 0 bases from V and 0 bases from J, with 9 bases between. The DNA for the CDR3 is TGTGCCAGTAGTATAGATCGAGGCAGCTCTGGAAACACCATATATTTT. Protein: CASSIDRGSSGNTIYF.

The gene calls are TRBV5-1 and TRBJ1-2; D is undetermined. Germline V gives CDR1 SGHRS, CDR2 YFSETQ. V lost 4 bases to trimming and J lost 7 bases, with 14 bases between them. The CDR3 covers 13 residues. CDR3 sequence: CASSPESGFGYTF. CDR3 bases: TGCGCCAGCAGCCCGGAATCGGGGTTTGGCTACACCTTC.

This clonotype has a count of ten or more. This rearrangement joins TRBV5-8 to TRBJ1-2; 12 positions match TRBD1. Germline trimming cut 0 bases from V and 4 bases from J; bases unmatched to any gene: 7. Germline CDR1 SGHTS, CDR2 YDEGEE. The CDR3 is 17 amino acids. The CDR3 DNA reads as TGTGCCAGCAGCTTGGGTTCGGGACAGGGGGCAATCTATGGCTACACCTTC. Translation: CASSLGSGQGAIYGYTF. The full variable domain, its missing parts supplied by reference TRBV5-8 and TRBJ1-2, is EAGVTQSPTHLIKTRGQQATLRCSPISGHTSVYWYQQALGLGLQFLLWYDEGEERNRGNFPPRFSGRQFPNYSSELNVNALELEDSALYLCASSLGSGQGAIYGYTFGSGTRLTVV.

Comment on this clonotype: The CDR3 does not end in the conserved phenylalanine or tryptophan, so this is likely a read error. The DNA is left out, because the CDR3 cannot be placed on it with certainty; the CDR3 is given as TCRdb lists it. The chain has TRBV28 and TRBJ1-1. The CDR3 spans 10 amino acids, including both terminal residues. Germline loops: CDR1 MDHEN, CDR2 SYDVKM. CDR3 sequence: CASSLHGLFS.

This clonotype was counted between two and nine times. The gene calls are TRBV28 and TRBJ1-3; 11 bases agree with TRBD1. The V gene's germline CDR1 is MDHEN and CDR2 SYDVKM. This CDR3 is 16 amino acids long. V gave up 6 bases and J gave up 1 base; unmatched junction bases: 5. The CDR3 coding sequence is TGTGCCAGCAGAACCGGACAGGGGGCGTCTGGAAACACCATATATTTT. Protein sequence: CASRTGQGASGNTIYF.

The chain recombines TRBV5-1 with TRBJ1-1, with D unclear. Deletions cut 4 bases from V and 5 bases from J, with 6 bases between. Germline-derived CDR1 and CDR2 are SGHRS and YFSETQ. The CDR3 is 11 amino acids. Here the CDR3 DNA reads TGCGCCAGCAGCGACGGAACTGAAGCTTTCTTT. It translates to CASSDGTEAFF.

In this sample, this clonotype turned up many times. V usage is TRBV7-9 and J usage is TRBJ1-1; possibly TRBD1 for D (5 bases). V lost 3 bases to trimming and J lost 2 bases, with 10 bases between them. The CDR3 has 14 residues. CDR1 and CDR2 (germline): SEHNR, FQNEAQ (reference sequence). The CDR3 coding sequence is TGTGCCAGCAGCTTTGGGGGGGTCAACACTGAAGCTTTCTTT. Translating gives CASSFGGVNTEAFF.

The CDR3 nucleotides are TGTGCCACCGCCGGGAGGGCCGGGGAGCTGTTTTTT. It is translated as CATAGRAGELFF. The chain is built from TRBV10-3 and TRBJ2-2; 8 bases align to TRBD2. The length of the CDR3 is 12 residues. V shed 10 bases and J 6 bases; nucleotides not matched to a gene: 4. Germline CDR1 ENHRY, CDR2 SYGVKD.

This clonotype was counted at least ten times. The chain couples TRBV7-9 to TRBJ2-7; D gene uncertain. The ends were cut back, 1 base at V and 2 bases at J, with 12 bases in the middle. Germline V lookup: CDR1 SEHNR, CDR2 FQNEAQ (reference sequence). The CDR3 has 15 amino acids. The CDR3 sequence: CASSLVEKGPYEQYF. The DNA for the CDR3 is TGTGCCAGCAGCTTAGTTGAAAAGGGCCCCTACGAGCAGTACTTC.

The chain uses TRBV29-1 and TRBJ2-7, with 12 bases identical to TRBD2. The ends lost 5 bases at V and 3 bases at J; junction bases unmatched: 8. The CDR3 has 15 amino acids. CDR1 and CDR2 (germline): SQVTM, ANQGSEA. The DNA of the CDR3 is TGCAGCGTTCGACTAGCGGGAGTCTCCAACTACGAGCAGTACTTC. Residues: CSVRLAGVSNYEQYF.

This chain uses TRBV4-1 with TRBJ2-2; 9 positions match TRBD2. The germline V gene encodes CDR1 MGHRA and CDR2 YSYEKL. With 1 base clipped from V and 3 bases from J, the junction kept 6 bases outside the gene matches. The CDR3 spans 17 residues. CDR3 protein: CASSQVSGGHHTGELFF. CDR3 nucleotides: TGCGCCAGCAGCCAAGTCAGCGGGGGGCACCACACCGGGGAGCTGTTTTTT.

This clonotype appeared many times. The chain joins TRBV5-8 to TRBJ2-5, with 10 nucleotides matching TRBD1. Germline CDR1 SGHTS, CDR2 YDEGEE. CDR3 length: 16 amino acids. After removal of 4 bases from V and 2 bases from J, the junction contained 8 bases not matched to a gene. The CDR3 nucleotides are TGTGCCAGCAGCCTCAGACAGGGGGCGCAGCAAGAGACCCAGTACTTC. Its translation is CASSLRQGAQQETQYF.

This chain uses TRBV29-1 with TRBJ2-7; D is perhaps TRBD1 or TRBD2 (6 bases each). This CDR3 has 16 residues. Trimming pared 0 bases from V and 2 bases from J, leaving 17 bases between. Looked up from germline, CDR1 is SQVTM and CDR2 is ANQGSEA. The CDR3 is CSVEDLGGRTTYEQYF. CDR3 bases: TGCAGCGTTGAAGATCTCGGGGGCCGAACCACCTACGAGCAGTACTTC.

This clonotype was detected only once. This sequence joins TRBV10-1 and TRBJ2-5; 7 bases match TRBD1. The CDR3 is made up of 15 amino acids. V lost 5 bases to trimming and J lost 5 bases; unmatched junction nucleotides: 11. Germline CDR1 and CDR2: WNHNN and SYGVQD (reference sequence). In DNA, the CDR3 is TGCGCCAGCAGTACCGGGACAGCCCCCGGGGAGACCCAGTACTTC. Translating gives CASSTGTAPGETQYF.

Many counts were recorded for this clonotype. The chain carries TRBV27 and TRBJ2-5; the D call may be TRBD1 or TRBD2 (5 bases each). V was cut by 8 bases and J by 5 bases, with 12 bases left in between. CDR1 is MNHEY, CDR2 SMNVEV, per germline (reference sequence). This CDR3 has 12 residues. In DNA, the CDR3 is TGTGCCAGCTCCGCCGGGGCCGAGACCCAGTACTTC. This sequence encodes CASSAGAETQYF.

CDR3 sequence: CASSRFAEHF. The CDR3 nucleotides read TGTGCCAGCAGCCGATTCGCCGAGCATTTT. The J gene is TRBJ1-5, the V gene TRBV12-3 or TRBV12-4; D unresolved. This CDR3 spans 10 amino acids. The V gene lost 6 bases and the J gene lost 14 bases, with 11 bases spanning the gap.

CDR3 in DNA: TGCAGCGTTCGGTCACCCGGGGAGCTGTTTTTT. Its translation is CSVRSPGELFF. The J gene is TRBJ2-2, the V gene TRBV29-1, with unresolved D. V lost 5 bases and J lost 6, with 7 bases in between. Germline V gene sequence: CDR1 SQVTM, CDR2 ANQGSEA. The CDR3 spans 11 residues.